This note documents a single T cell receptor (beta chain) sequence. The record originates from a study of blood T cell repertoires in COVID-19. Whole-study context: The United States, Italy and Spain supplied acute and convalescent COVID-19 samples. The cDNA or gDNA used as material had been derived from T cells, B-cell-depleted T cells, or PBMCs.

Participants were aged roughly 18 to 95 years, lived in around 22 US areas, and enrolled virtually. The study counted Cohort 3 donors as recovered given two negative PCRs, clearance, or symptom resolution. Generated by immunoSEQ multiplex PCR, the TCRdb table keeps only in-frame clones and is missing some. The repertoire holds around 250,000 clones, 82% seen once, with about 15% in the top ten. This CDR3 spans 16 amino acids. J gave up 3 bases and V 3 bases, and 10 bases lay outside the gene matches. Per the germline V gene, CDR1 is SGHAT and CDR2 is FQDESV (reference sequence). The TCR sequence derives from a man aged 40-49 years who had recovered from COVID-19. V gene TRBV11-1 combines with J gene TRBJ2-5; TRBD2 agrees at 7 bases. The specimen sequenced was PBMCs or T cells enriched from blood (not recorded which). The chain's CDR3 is CASSFERGWGEETQYF. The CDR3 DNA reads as TGTGCCAGCAGCTTCGAGCGGGGATGGGGTGAAGAGACCCAGTACTTC. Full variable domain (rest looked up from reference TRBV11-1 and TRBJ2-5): EAEVAQSPRYKITEKSQAVAFWCDPISGHATLYWYRQILGQGPELLVQFQDESVVDDSQLPKDRFSAERLKGVDSTLKIQPAELGDSAMYLCASSFERGWGEETQYFGPGTRLLVL.